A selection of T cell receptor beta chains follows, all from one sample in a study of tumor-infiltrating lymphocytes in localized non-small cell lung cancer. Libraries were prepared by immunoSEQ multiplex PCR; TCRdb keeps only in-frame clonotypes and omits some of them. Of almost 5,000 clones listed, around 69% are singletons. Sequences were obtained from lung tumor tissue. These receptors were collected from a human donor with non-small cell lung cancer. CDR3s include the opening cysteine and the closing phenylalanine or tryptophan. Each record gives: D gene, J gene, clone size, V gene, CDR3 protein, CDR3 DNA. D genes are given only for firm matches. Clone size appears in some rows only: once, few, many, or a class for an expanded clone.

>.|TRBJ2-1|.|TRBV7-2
CASSLTGRDSYNEQFF
TGTGCCAGCAGCTTAACGGGCAGGGACTCCTACAATGAGCAGTTCTTC
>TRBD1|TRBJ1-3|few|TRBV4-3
CASSPSGQSSGNTIYF
TGCGCCAGCAGCCCGTCGGGACAGTCCTCTGGAAACACCATATATTTT
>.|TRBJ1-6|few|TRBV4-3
CASSQDSSYNSPLHF
TGCGCCAGCAGCCAAGACAGCTCCTATAATTCACCCCTCCACTTT
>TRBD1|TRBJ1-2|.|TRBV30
CAWKDRQGGYGYTF
TGTGCCTGGAAAGATAGACAGGGGGGCTATGGCTACACCTTC
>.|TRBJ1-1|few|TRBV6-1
CASSEAVVLSAMNTEAFF
TGTGCCAGCAGTGAAGCAGTGGTCCTTTCGGCGATGAACACTGAAGCTTTCTTT
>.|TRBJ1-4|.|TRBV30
CAWSGDIRNEKLFF
TGTGCCTGGAGTGGGGACATCCGAAATGAAAAACTGTTTTTT
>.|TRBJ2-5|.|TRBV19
CASSIGGGQLQETQYF
TGTGCCAGTAGTATAGGCGGAGGACAGCTCCAAGAGACCCAGTACTTC
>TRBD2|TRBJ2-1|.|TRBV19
CASSIGLAGVEQFF
TGTGCCAGTAGTATTGGACTAGCGGGAGTTGAGCAGTTCTTC
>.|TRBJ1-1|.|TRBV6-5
CASSYSIEGKAFF
TGTGCCAGCAGTTACTCGATCGAGGGAAAAGCTTTCTTT
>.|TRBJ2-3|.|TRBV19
CASSRLADTQYF
TGTGCCAGTAGTAGGCTAGCAGATACGCAGTATTTT
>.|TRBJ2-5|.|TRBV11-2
CASSLVWGGPQETQYF
TGTGCCAGCAGCTTAGTGTGGGGGGGGCCCCAAGAGACCCAGTACTTC
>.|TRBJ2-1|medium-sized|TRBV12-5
CASGLVRDEQFF
TGTGCTAGTGGTTTGGTACGGGATGAGCAGTTCTTC
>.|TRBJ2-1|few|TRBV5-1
CASGPGDISNEQFF
TGCGCCAGCGGGCCGGGGGACATAAGCAATGAGCAGTTCTTC